The entry that follows covers one T cell receptor beta chain sequence. The data were taken from a study of blood T cell repertoires in COVID-19. The CDR3 consists of 14 residues. Trimming at V came to 6 bases and at J to 6 bases, leaving 5 bases not matched to a gene. Sequencing was performed with immunoSEQ multiplex PCR; in TCRdb, only in-frame clones are kept and a portion is missing. This sample has around 120,000 clones; roughly 79% occur once, and the top ten carry roughly 25%. The sequencing sample was made of peripheral blood. The genes are TRBV23-1 and TRBJ2-2, with TRBD1 matching over 9 bases. TRBV23-1 carries the ORF label, with uncertain function. This sequence was found in a human donor in a cohort sampled during active COVID-19. The chain's CDR3 is CASRTGGNAGELFF. DNA of the CDR3: TGCGCCAGCAGAACAGGGGGCAACGCCGGGGAGCTGTTTTTT.